This T cell receptor beta chain was captured by sequencing in a study of shared clonotypes between healthy human individuals. Study observations and caveats: Read depth was anticipated to influence clonotype sharing among donors. Shared clonotypes: about 5.3% naive CD4, under 4% naive CD8, less than 2.5% memory CD4, over 0.3% memory CD8. Rarefaction curves obtained for sorted subsets showed sequencing incomplete despite large depth. Shared clonotypes across all four donors exceeded non-shared ones in generation probability.

Here immunoSEQ multiplex PCR was the method, and the copy in TCRdb shows in-frame clones only, minus some. The table includes under 2.5 million clones, 92% detected once. To note about this clone: Antigen: not known.

The receptor comes from a man aged 18 to 35 in good health. Some clones in this sample may be carry-over from other donors' samples. The specimen was naive CD4+ T cells from PBMCs. Subset given: CD45RA+ positively selected.

The DNA for the CDR3 is TGTGCCATCAATAAAGACAGGGGGCATGCTTTCTTT. It specifies CAINKDRGHAFF. V gene TRBV10-3 combines with J gene TRBJ1-1; 10 bases agree with TRBD1. V was pared by 7 bases and J by 11 bases, with 7 bases of the junction left unmatched. Per the germline V gene, CDR1 is ENHRY and CDR2 is SYGVKD. The CDR3 contains 12 residues.